This T cell receptor beta chain was recovered during a study of beta chain features in type 1 diabetes. Expressed TCRB transcripts were sequenced because the entire RNA isolate underwent reverse transcription. Sequencing used immunoSEQ multiplex PCR; TCRdb keeps in-frame clones, though not all of them. This table has a few hundred thousand clones, about 20% appearing once. The CDR3 is 14 residues long. Germline V gives CDR1 KGHSH, CDR2 LQKENI. V lost 3 bases and J lost 4, with 10 bases in between. The sequenced sample was naive CD4+ T cells from blood. The TCR sequence derives from a young woman in good health. V is TRBV18 and J is TRBJ1-5; maybe TRBD1 (5 bases). CDR3 sequence: CASSPSDTNQPQHF. CDR3 DNA: TGTGCCAGCTCACCCTCGGACACAAATCAGCCCCAGCATTTT.